This T cell receptor beta chain was profiled in a study of cytomegalovirus exposure and HLA in healthy donors. Study-wide background: The 100 to 150 validation repertoires were reported in a later analysis to have been generated on the same platform as the 666 first-cohort repertoires.

In the case of this clone: Its specificity is unknown.

Study-level findings and limits: Reported performance of the classifier showed diagnosis of cytomegalovirus status with high specificity and sensitivity. In the roughly 130 validation repertoires, a later analysis found that first-cohort TCR clusters tended to co-occur.

Losses at the gene ends were 5 bases for V and 6 bases for J; bases not matched to a gene: 9. Germline V gene data show CDR1 as SGHVS and CDR2 as FQNEAQ. The CDR3 spans 14 residues. Profiled with immunoSEQ multiplex PCR; TCRdb holds only in-frame clones, not every one. Here the sample spans approximately 170,000 clones, almost 85% being singletons. Material: PBMCs. This sequence was found in a man aged 30 to 39 in good health and CMV-seropositive. The V gene is TRBV7-8, the J gene TRBJ2-7; 8 nucleotides align to TRBD1. CDR3 DNA: TGTGCCAGCAGCCTCAGGACAGGGCTAGGCGAGCAGTACTTC. Protein product: CASSLRTGLGEQYF.